The present entry profiles one T cell receptor beta chain with its context. What it recognizes is unknown. J gave up 8 bases and V 6 bases, and 5 bases lay outside the gene matches. The CDR3 loop spans 14 amino acids. Germline V gives CDR1 WSHSY, CDR2 SAAADI. The sample comes from a study of T-cell reconstitution after alpha-beta-depleted transplantation in children. Unique molecular identifiers were used in preparing the TCRbeta library. Each CDR3 protein gets one entry after TCRdb re-called the PCR reads with MiXCR. The sample lists about 980,000 distinct CDR3 sequences; less than 30% were seen once. The study, taken as a whole, reports: The high TCRbeta diversity at day 60 in some patients came from surviving recipient T cells and thymic progenitors. As was reported, about two months after transplant, alpha-beta T cells came from several hundred expanded graft clones. Once a year had passed after transplant, T-cell counts and diversity came mostly from newly produced T cells.

This sequence joins TRBV10-2 and TRBJ2-1; TRBD2 aligns across 12 bases. The material was PBMCs, mostly from graft donor cells, obtained 360 days after TCRalphabeta/CD19-depleted stem cell transplant. The sequence derives from a boy under two years old who had a stem cell transplant for SCID, so the T cells may come from the graft donor. CDR3 in DNA: TGCGCCAGCAGCCCTAGCGGGGGGGCCTATGAGCAGTTCTTC. Its protein is CASSPSGGAYEQFF.